This passage covers 30 T cell receptor beta chains from one sample sequenced in a study of cytomegalovirus exposure and HLA in healthy donors. 60 Vbeta and 13 Jbeta primers were used in PCR. Sequencing used immunoSEQ multiplex PCR; TCRdb keeps in-frame clones, though not all of them. In the table there are 150,000 or so clones, more than 60% of which are singletons. The specimen was PBMCs. The source is a woman aged 40 to 55 in good health and CMV-seropositive.

This clone occurred once. This rearrangement joins TRBV28 to TRBJ2-7, with TRBD1 identical over 9 bases. From germline, CDR1 is MDHEN and CDR2 SYDVKM. Trimming took 5 bases from V and 7 from J; bases not matched to a gene: 9. The CDR3 length is 14 residues. CDR3 nucleotides: TGTGCCAGCAGTACAACAGGGGGCCGTCTTGAGCAGTACTTC. Translation gives CASSTTGGRLEQYF.

The chain carries TRBV14 and TRBJ1-1; D is perhaps TRBD1 (6 bases). CDR3 length: 15 residues. V lost 3 bases, J lost 6 bases, and 17 bases lay in between. From germline, CDR1 is SGHDN and CDR2 FVKESK. The CDR3 DNA sequence: TGTGCCAGCAGCCAGCTAAGACAGGTCAGGGCTGAAGCTTTCTTT. Its protein product is CASSQLRQVRAEAFF.

The sample holds a few counts of this clone. The V call is TRBV19, the J call TRBJ2-1; perhaps TRBD1 as D (5 bases). The germline gives CDR1 LNHDA, CDR2 SQIVND (reference sequence). Trimming removed 1 base from V and 6 bases from J, with 10 bases in between. The CDR3 contains 14 residues. Here the CDR3 reads CASSIGRESNEQFF. CDR3 nucleotides: TGTGCCAGTAGTATAGGCAGGGAAAGCAATGAGCAGTTCTTC.

The chain links TRBV6-5 to TRBJ2-5; D may be TRBD2 (6 bases). In germline, CDR1 is MNHEY, CDR2 SVGAGI. V was shortened by 2 bases and J by 2 bases, with 15 bases between the two germline ends. This CDR3 is 16 amino acids long. The CDR3 loop reads CASSYGWRGRQETQYF. The CDR3 DNA sequence: TGTGCCAGCAGTTACGGTTGGCGGGGCCGTCAAGAGACCCAGTACTTC.

This clone has only one observation. The V call is TRBV4-2, the J call TRBJ2-7, with 8 nucleotides matching TRBD2. CDR3 length: 14 residues. V trimming: 1 base; J trimming: 6 bases; junction bases outside the gene matches: 5. From germline, CDR1 is LGHNA and CDR2 YNFKEQ. The CDR3 loop reads CASSQVAGRGEQYF. DNA for the CDR3: TGTGCCAGCAGCCAAGTAGCGGGGAGGGGCGAGCAGTACTTC.

The chain couples TRBV7-2 to TRBJ2-7; TRBD2 is a possible D gene (6 bases). Looked up from germline, CDR1 is SGHTA and CDR2 is FQGNSA. The CDR3 sequence is 14 residues long. Between the trimmed V and J ends, which lost 0 bases and 2 bases, there was a span of 8 bases. The CDR3 DNA reads as TGTGCCAGCAGCTTAGCGCGGACTACCTACGAGCAGTACTTC. This gives the protein CASSLARTTYEQYF. The full variable domain, rest sourced from reference TRBV7-2 and TRBJ2-7, is GAGVSQSPSNKVTEKGKDVELRCDPISGHTALYWYRQSLGQGLEFLIYFQGNSAPDKSGLPSDRFSAERTGGSVSTLTIQRTQQEDSAVYLCASSLARTTYEQYFGPGTRLTVT.

The chain joins TRBV19 to TRBJ1-1; no reliable D call. CDR3 length equals 15 residues. Trimming removed 5 bases from V and 2 bases from J, with 15 bases in between. Germline V gene sequence: CDR1 LNHDA, CDR2 SQIVND (reference sequence). CDR3 nucleotide sequence: TGTGCCAGTAGTTCCGACAAACTCCCCAACACTGAAGCTTTCTTT. It codes for CASSSDKLPNTEAFF.

This chain joins TRBV11-2 and TRBJ2-3; TRBD2 matches 8 bases. Germline CDR1 and CDR2: SGHAT and FQNNGV. V lost 5 bases, J lost 1 base, and 11 bases stayed unmatched. The CDR3 is 17 amino acids. This chain's CDR3 is CASSPNGGLGRTDTQYF. The CDR3 DNA sequence: TGTGCCAGCAGCCCAAATGGGGGACTAGGCCGCACAGATACGCAGTATTTT.

The rearrangement joins TRBV6-5 to TRBJ1-1; D not certain. The CDR3 is 13 amino acids. Trimming cost V 0 bases and J 3 bases, with 5 bases left between them. The germline V gene encodes CDR1 MNHEY and CDR2 SVGAGI. This CDR3 is CASSYSADTEAFF. The CDR3 nucleotides read TGTGCCAGCAGTTACTCGGCGGACACTGAAGCTTTCTTT.

The chain joins TRBV6-1 to TRBJ1-2; 7 positions agree with TRBD1. The CDR3 sequence is 14 residues long. After removal of 1 base from V and 5 bases from J, the junction contained 4 bases not matched to a gene. Looked up from germline, CDR1 is MNHNS and CDR2 is SASEGT. The CDR3 spells CASSEGQGRYGYTF. The CDR3 DNA sequence: TGTGCCAGCAGTGAAGGACAGGGTCGGTATGGCTACACCTTC.

The CDR3 here is CATSTFSFSYNEQFF. The DNA of the CDR3 is TGTGCCACCAGTACCTTTAGCTTCTCCTACAATGAGCAGTTCTTC. The genes are TRBV15 and TRBJ2-1; D unresolved. Germline values: CDR1 LNHNV, CDR2 YYDKDF (reference sequence). The CDR3 spans 15 residues. Trimming removed 6 bases from V and 0 bases from J, with 12 bases in between.

This chain links TRBV18 with TRBJ2-7; 10 nucleotides align to TRBD1. The germline V gene encodes CDR1 KGHSH and CDR2 LQKENI. The ends lost 2 bases at V and 6 bases at J; junction bases unmatched: 7. CDR3 length: 15 residues. Written as DNA, the CDR3 is TGTGCCAGCTCACCATTGGACAGGGGGAAGTTCGAGCAGTACTTC. Translated: CASSPLDRGKFEQYF.

The chain joins TRBV27 to TRBJ2-1; D is uncertain. V dropped 0 bases and J dropped 9 bases, with 6 bases sitting between them. Germline-derived CDR1 and CDR2 are MNHEY and SMNVEV (reference sequence). CDR3 size: 12 residues. This CDR3 reads CASSLSRSEQFF. As DNA, the CDR3 is TGTGCCAGCAGTTTATCGAGGAGTGAGCAGTTCTTC.

This rearrangement joins TRBV9 to TRBJ2-3; D may be TRBD1 (5 bases). Trimming removed 3 bases from V and 0 bases from J, with 11 bases in between. This CDR3 region has 15 residues. CDR1 SGDLS and CDR2 YYNGEE come from the germline V gene. The CDR3 sequence: CASSARVLSTDTQYF. In DNA, the CDR3 is TGTGCCAGCAGCGCCAGGGTACTAAGCACAGATACGCAGTATTTT.

This chain links TRBV2 with TRBJ2-1; 11 bases are shared with TRBD2. V gave up 4 bases and J gave up 4 bases; unmatched junction bases: 0. Germline CDR1 reads SNHLY; CDR2 reads FYNNEI. The CDR3 spans 14 residues. The CDR3 region is CASSGTSGYNEQFF. CDR3 sequence (DNA): TGTGCCAGCAGTGGGACTAGCGGGTACAATGAGCAGTTCTTC.

The gene calls are TRBV28 and TRBJ1-1, with a weak D call TRBD1 (5 bases). In germline, CDR1 is MDHEN, CDR2 SYDVKM. Deletions cut 3 bases from V and 4 bases from J, with 18 bases between. The CDR3 runs to 16 residues. In nucleotides, the CDR3 is TGTGCCAGCAGTTTTGTAGGGGTGCGGTATCGCACTGAAGCTTTCTTT. It codes for CASSFVGVRYRTEAFF.

The rearrangement uses TRBV7-2 and TRBJ2-3; no reliable D call. V lost 4 bases and J 4 bases, leaving 9 bases between the germline ends. CDR1 is SGHTA and CDR2 is FQGNSA in the germline V gene. CDR3 length equals 13 residues. The CDR3 loop is CASSSLVADTQYF. Here the CDR3 DNA reads TGTGCCAGCAGCTCGCTAGTGGCAGATACGCAGTATTTT.

V and J are TRBV11-3 and TRBJ2-7; 10 positions agree with TRBD2. The CDR3 has 14 residues. Unmatched junction bases numbered 5, after V lost 5 bases and J lost 4 bases. The V gene's germline CDR1 is SGHNT and CDR2 YENEEA. The CDR3 is CASSGSSGSYEQYF. In DNA form, the CDR3 reads TGTGCCAGCAGCGGGTCTAGCGGGAGTTACGAGCAGTACTTC.

The chain recombines TRBV4-1 with TRBJ1-6, with 7 bases identical to TRBD1. The trim removed 0 bases at V and 2 bases at J, leaving 4 bases unmatched. The CDR3 contains 17 residues. The germline CDR1 and CDR2 sequences are MGHRA and YSYEKL. The CDR3 protein is CASSQERQGTYNSPLHF. DNA for the CDR3: TGCGCCAGCAGCCAAGAACGACAGGGCACCTATAATTCACCCCTCCACTTT.

This chain connects TRBV5-1 to TRBJ2-7, with 7 bases identical to TRBD2. Trimming cost V 4 bases and J 5 bases; bases outside gene matches: 12. The CDR3 is 15 amino acids. Germline assignment: CDR1 SGHRS and CDR2 YFSETQ. The CDR3 DNA reads TGCGCCAGCAGCCCCGCCGGGACTATAGGCGACGAGCAGTACTTC. This sequence encodes CASSPAGTIGDEQYF.

This clone came up a few times. V and J are TRBV19 and TRBJ1-2; D possibly corresponds to TRBD1 (5 bases). The germline CDR1 and CDR2 sequences are LNHDA and SQIVND (reference sequence). CDR3 size: 17 residues. V lost 5 bases and J lost 0, with 19 bases in between. CDR3 sequence: CASSPSRWGEANYGYTF. CDR3 DNA: TGTGCCAGTAGTCCCTCCCGGTGGGGGGAAGCTAACTATGGCTACACCTTC.

The chain uses TRBV4-1 and TRBJ2-5, with 9 positions matching TRBD2. After removal of 5 bases from V and 2 bases from J, the junction contained 12 bases not matched to a gene. Germline V CDR1 and CDR2: MGHRA, YSYEKL. The CDR3 runs to 17 residues. The CDR3 loop reads CASSLGWSGRTQETQYF. CDR3 in DNA: TGCGCCAGCAGCTTAGGGTGGAGCGGGAGGACTCAAGAGACCCAGTACTTC.

This clone was recorded only once. The chain is built from TRBV2 and TRBJ2-7; 7 nucleotides line up with TRBD1. CDR1 SNHLY and CDR2 FYNNEI come from the germline V gene. The ends lost 8 bases at V and 5 bases at J; junction bases unmatched: 12. The CDR3 is 14 residues long. In DNA form, the CDR3 reads TGTGCCAGCGGGTTGGACAGGAGAGTCGACGAGCAGTACTTC. Its translation is CASGLDRRVDEQYF.

This clone occurred a few times. The genes are TRBV18 and TRBJ1-1, with D tentatively TRBD1 (6 bases). The CDR3 spans 15 residues. CDR1 is KGHSH, CDR2 LQKENI, per germline. V lost 4 bases, J lost 0 bases, and 12 bases lay in between. For the CDR3, the DNA is TGTGCCAGCTCACTAGACGACAGGATGAACACTGAAGCTTTCTTT. This translates into CASSLDDRMNTEAFF.

There are a few counts of this clone. The genes are TRBV5-1 and TRBJ2-3; D is ambiguous. The CDR3 has 11 residues. Germline V CDR1 and CDR2: SGHRS, YFSETQ. The ends were cut back, 5 bases at V and 2 bases at J, with 3 bases in the middle. The CDR3 loop is CASRLTDTQYF. CDR3 nucleotide sequence: TGCGCCAGCAGACTCACAGATACGCAGTATTTT.

The rearrangement links TRBV23-1 to TRBJ1-2, with 7 bases aligning to TRBD1. TRBV23-1 is labeled an ORF, and its function is uncertain. Germline trimming cut 3 bases from V and 2 bases from J; bases unmatched to any gene: 6. This CDR3 spans 15 amino acids. The CDR3 region is CASSQPRDSNYGYTF. CDR3 in DNA: TGCGCCAGCAGTCAGCCGAGGGACAGCAACTATGGCTACACCTTC.

This clone was seen only once. V and J are TRBV4-1 and TRBJ2-3; 7 bases map to TRBD2. The J segment lost 2 bases and the V segment lost 1 base, leaving 6 bases of the junction unmatched. The CDR3 covers 16 residues. CDR1 is MGHRA, CDR2 YSYEKL, per germline. The CDR3 nucleotides are TGCGCCAGCAGCCAAGTGGGAGGGCCATCCACAGATACGCAGTATTTT. This translates into CASSQVGGPSTDTQYF.

The V and J genes are TRBV6-6 and TRBJ1-3, with D possibly matching TRBD1 (6 bases). This CDR3 contains 16 residues. V was trimmed by 4 bases and J by 4 bases, leaving 17 bases between them. Germline V gene data show CDR1 as MNHNY and CDR2 as SVGAGI (reference sequence). The CDR3 protein is CASSLSTGSTGNTIYF. The CDR3 DNA reads as TGTGCCAGCAGTTTGAGCACAGGGTCAACCGGAAACACCATATATTTT.

V gene TRBV27 combines with J gene TRBJ1-2; D is possibly TRBD1 (5 bases). The CDR3 spans 15 residues. The V end was cut by 3 bases, the J end by 4 bases, with 15 bases between. From germline, CDR1 is MNHEY and CDR2 SMNVEV (reference sequence). The DNA of the CDR3 is TGTGCCAGCAGTTTCAGAGACCCAGGGATCTATGGCTACACCTTC. Its protein is CASSFRDPGIYGYTF.

The chain is built from TRBV28 and TRBJ1-2, with D maybe TRBD1 (5 bases). V was trimmed by 2 bases and J by 1 base, leaving 20 bases between them. Germline V gene lookup returns CDR1 MDHEN and CDR2 SYDVKM. The CDR3 is 18 amino acids. Written as DNA, the CDR3 is TGTGCCAGCAGTTTAATACACTCTCGTTGGGGGGATAACTATGGCTACACCTTC. Translated, it gives CASSLIHSRWGDNYGYTF.